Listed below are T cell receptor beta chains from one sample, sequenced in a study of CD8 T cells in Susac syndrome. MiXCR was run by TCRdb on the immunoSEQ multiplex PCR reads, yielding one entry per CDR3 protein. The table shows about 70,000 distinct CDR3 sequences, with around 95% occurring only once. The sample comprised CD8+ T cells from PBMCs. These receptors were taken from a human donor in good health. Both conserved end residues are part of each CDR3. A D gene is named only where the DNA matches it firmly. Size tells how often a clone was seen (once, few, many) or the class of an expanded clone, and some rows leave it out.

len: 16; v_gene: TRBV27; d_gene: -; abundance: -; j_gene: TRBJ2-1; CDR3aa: CASSLIGFSSYNEQFF; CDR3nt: TGTGCCAGCAGTCTGATAGGGTTTTCCTCCTACAATGAGCAGTTCTTC
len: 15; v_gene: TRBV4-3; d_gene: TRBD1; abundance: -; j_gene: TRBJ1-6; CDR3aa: CASSRYRGRDSPLHF; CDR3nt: TGCGCCAGCAGCCGTTACAGGGGGCGAGATTCACCCCTCCACTTT
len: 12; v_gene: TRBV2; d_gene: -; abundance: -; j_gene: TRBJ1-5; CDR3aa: CASSMGNQPQHF; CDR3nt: TGTGCCAGCAGCATGGGCAATCAGCCCCAGCATTTT
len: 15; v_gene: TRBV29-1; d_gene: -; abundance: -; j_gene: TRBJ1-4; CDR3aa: CSVEVAGKNNEKLFF; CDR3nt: TGCAGCGTTGAAGTTGCCGGGAAGAACAACGAAAAACTGTTTTTT
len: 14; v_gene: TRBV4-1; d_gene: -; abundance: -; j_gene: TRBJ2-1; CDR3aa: CASSQVQQGDEQFF; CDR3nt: TGCGCCAGCAGCCAAGTTCAACAGGGAGATGAGCAGTTCTTC
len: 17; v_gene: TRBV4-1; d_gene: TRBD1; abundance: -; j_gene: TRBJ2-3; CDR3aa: CASSHAMGQGASDTQYF; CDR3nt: TGCGCCAGCAGCCATGCAATGGGGCAGGGGGCGTCAGATACGCAGTATTTT
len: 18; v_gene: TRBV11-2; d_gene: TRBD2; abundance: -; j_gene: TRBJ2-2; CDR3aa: CASSNPQRGGISDGELFF; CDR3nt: TGTGCCAGCAGCAACCCCCAACGGGGGGGCATAAGTGACGGGGAGCTGTTTTTT
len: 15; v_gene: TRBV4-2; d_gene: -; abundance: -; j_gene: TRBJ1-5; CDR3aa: CASSQGGLPGQPQHF; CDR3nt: TGTGCCAGCAGCCAAGGGGGGTTGCCAGGACAGCCCCAGCATTTT
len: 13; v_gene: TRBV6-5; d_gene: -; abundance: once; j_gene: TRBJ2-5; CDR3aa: CASPRCLQETQYF; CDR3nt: TGTGCCAGCCCCAGGTGCCTACAAGAGACCCAGTACTTC
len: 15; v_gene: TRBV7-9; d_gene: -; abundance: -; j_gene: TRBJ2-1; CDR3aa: CASRGTFGSYNEQFF; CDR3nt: TGTGCCAGCCGGGGGACCTTCGGCTCCTACAATGAGCAGTTCTTC
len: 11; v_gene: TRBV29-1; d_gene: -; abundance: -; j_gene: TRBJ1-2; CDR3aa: CSVYPGDGYTF; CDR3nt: TGCAGCGTTTATCCGGGGGATGGCTACACCTTC
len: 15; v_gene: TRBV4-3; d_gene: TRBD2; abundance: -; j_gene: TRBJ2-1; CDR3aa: CASSQDERGGLEQFF; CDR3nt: TGCGCCAGCAGCCAAGACGAGCGGGGGGGCCTTGAGCAGTTCTTC
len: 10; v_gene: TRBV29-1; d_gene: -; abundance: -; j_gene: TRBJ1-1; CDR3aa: CSVIKTEAFF; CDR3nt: TGCAGCGTGATTAAAACTGAAGCTTTCTTT
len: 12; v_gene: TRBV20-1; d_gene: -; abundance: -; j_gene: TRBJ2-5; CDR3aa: CSAMRSQETQYF; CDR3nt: TGCAGTGCTATGAGGTCCCAAGAGACCCAGTACTTC
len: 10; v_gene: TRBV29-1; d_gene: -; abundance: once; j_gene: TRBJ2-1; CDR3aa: CSVRGYEQFF; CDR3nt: TGCAGCGTTCGGGGATATGAGCAGTTCTTC
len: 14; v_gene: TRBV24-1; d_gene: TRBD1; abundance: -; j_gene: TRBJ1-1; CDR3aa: CATRAADRATEAFF; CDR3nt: TGTGCCACCAGAGCTGCTGACAGGGCCACTGAAGCTTTCTTT
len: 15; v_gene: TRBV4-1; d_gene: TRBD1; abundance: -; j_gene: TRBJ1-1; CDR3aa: CASSQDRDRGLEAFF; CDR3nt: TGCGCCAGCAGCCAAGATAGGGACAGGGGGCTTGAAGCTTTCTTT
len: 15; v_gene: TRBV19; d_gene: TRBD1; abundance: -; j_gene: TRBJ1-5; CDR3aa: CASSHQGEWNQPQHF; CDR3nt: TGTGCCAGTAGTCACCAGGGGGAATGGAATCAGCCCCAGCATTTT
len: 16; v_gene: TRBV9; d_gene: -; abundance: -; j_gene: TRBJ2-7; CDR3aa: CASSATGTPGPYEQYF; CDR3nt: TGTGCCAGCAGCGCCACCGGGACGCCGGGACCCTACGAGCAGTACTTC
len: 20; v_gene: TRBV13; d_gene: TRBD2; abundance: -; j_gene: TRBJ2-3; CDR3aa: CASSSTSGGQEPRLPDTQYF; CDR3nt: TGTGCCAGCAGCTCTACTAGCGGGGGGCAAGAACCCCGCCTCCCAGATACGCAGTATTTT
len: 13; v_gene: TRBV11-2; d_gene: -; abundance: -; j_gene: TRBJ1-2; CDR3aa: CASSLGLNYGYTF; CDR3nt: TGTGCCAGCAGCTTAGGGCTTAACTATGGCTACACCTTC
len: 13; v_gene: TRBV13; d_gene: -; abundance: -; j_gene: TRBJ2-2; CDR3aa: CASSHLLTGELFF; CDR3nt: TGTGCCAGCAGCCACCTTCTTACCGGGGAGCTGTTTTTT
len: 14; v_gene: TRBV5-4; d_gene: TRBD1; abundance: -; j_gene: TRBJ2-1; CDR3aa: CASSFARGSNEQFF; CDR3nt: TGTGCCAGCAGCTTTGCCAGGGGGAGCAATGAGCAGTTCTTC
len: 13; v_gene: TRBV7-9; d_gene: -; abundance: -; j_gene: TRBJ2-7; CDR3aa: CASSFRIGEEQYF; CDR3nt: TGTGCCAGCAGCTTCAGGATTGGGGAAGAGCAGTACTTC
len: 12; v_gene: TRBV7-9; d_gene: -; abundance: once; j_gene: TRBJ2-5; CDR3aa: CASSLRGETQYF; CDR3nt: TGTGCCAGCAGCTTAAGGGGAGAGACCCAGTACTTC
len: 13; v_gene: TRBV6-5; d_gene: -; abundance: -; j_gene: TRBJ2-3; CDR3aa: CASTPYSTDTQYF; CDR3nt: TGTGCCAGCACCCCGTACAGCACAGATACGCAGTATTTT
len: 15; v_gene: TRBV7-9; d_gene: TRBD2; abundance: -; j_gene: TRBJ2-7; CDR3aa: CASSLGWGGTYEQYF; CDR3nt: TGTGCCAGCAGCTTAGGCTGGGGGGGGACCTACGAGCAGTACTTC
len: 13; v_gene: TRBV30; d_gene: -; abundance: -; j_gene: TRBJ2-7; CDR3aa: CAWSVTAPYEQYF; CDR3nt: TGTGCCTGGAGTGTAACCGCACCCTACGAGCAGTACTTC
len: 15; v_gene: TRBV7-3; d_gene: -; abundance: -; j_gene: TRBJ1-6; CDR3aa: CASSLSARPGSPLHF; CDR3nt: TGTGCCAGCAGCTTATCGGCGCGGCCCGGTTCACCCCTCCACTTT
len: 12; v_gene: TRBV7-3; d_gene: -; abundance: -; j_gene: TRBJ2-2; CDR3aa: CASSWGGGELFF; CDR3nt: TGTGCCAGCAGCTGGGGCGGGGGGGAGCTGTTTTTT
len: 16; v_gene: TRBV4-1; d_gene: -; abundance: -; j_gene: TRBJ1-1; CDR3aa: CASSQEVPGTVNEAFF; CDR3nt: TGCGCCAGCAGCCAAGAGGTCCCCGGGACGGTCAATGAAGCTTTCTTT
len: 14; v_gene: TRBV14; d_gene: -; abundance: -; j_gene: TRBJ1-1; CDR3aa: CASSQDKGYTEAFF; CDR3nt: TGTGCCAGCAGCCAGGATAAGGGGTACACTGAAGCTTTCTTT
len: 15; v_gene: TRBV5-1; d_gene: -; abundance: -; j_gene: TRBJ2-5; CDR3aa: CASSLARGSEETQYF; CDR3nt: TGCGCCAGCAGCTTGGCAAGGGGGAGCGAAGAGACCCAGTACTTC
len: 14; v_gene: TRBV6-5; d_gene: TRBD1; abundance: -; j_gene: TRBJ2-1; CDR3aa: CASSRTGLHNEQFF; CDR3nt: TGTGCCAGCAGTCGGACAGGGTTACACAATGAGCAGTTCTTC
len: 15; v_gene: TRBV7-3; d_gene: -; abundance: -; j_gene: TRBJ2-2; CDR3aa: CASSLSRGPGGELFF; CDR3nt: TGTGCCAGCAGCTTATCGAGGGGCCCCGGCGGGGAGCTGTTTTTT
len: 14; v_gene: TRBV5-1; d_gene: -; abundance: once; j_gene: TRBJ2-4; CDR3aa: CASSYNSDKNIQYF; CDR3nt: TGCGCCAGCAGTTATAATTCTGACAAAAACATTCAGTACTTC
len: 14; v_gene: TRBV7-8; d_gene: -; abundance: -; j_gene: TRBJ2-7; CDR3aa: CASSPAPEPYEQYF; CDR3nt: TGTGCCAGCAGCCCGGCCCCGGAGCCGTACGAGCAGTACTTC
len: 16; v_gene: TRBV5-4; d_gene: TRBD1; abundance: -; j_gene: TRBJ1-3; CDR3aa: CASSPDRGYSGNTIYF; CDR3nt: TGTGCCAGCAGCCCGGACAGGGGGTACTCTGGAAACACCATATATTTT
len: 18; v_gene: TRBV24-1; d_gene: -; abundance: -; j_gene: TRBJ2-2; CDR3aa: CATSEKRQVYANTGELFF; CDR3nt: TGTGCCACCAGTGAGAAGAGACAGGTTTACGCGAACACCGGGGAGCTGTTTTTT
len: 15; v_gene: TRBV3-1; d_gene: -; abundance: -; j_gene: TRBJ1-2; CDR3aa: CASSQGRETNYGYTF; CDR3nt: TGTGCCAGCAGCCAAGGACGAGAGACTAACTATGGCTACACCTTC
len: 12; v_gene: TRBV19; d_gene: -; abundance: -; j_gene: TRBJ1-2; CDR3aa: CASMGGLAGYTF; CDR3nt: TGTGCCAGTATGGGGGGCCTGGCTGGCTACACCTTC
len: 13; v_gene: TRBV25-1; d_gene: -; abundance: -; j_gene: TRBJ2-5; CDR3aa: CASSLRNQETQYF; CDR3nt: TGTGCCAGCAGTCTTCGGAACCAAGAGACCCAGTACTTC
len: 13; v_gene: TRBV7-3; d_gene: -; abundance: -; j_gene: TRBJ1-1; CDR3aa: CASSLTGLNEAFF; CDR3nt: TGTGCCAGCAGCTTAACGGGACTCAATGAAGCTTTCTTT
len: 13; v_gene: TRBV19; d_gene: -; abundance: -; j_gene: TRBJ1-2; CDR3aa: CASSIRQNYGYTF; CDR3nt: TGTGCCAGTAGTATAAGGCAGAACTATGGCTACACCTTC
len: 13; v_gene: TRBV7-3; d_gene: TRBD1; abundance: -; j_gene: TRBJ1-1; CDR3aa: CASSPDRGREAFF; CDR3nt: TGTGCCAGCAGCCCCGACAGGGGGAGGGAGGCTTTCTTT
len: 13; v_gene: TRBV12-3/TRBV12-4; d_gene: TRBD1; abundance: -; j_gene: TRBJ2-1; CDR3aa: CASSRTGSNEQFF; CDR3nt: TGTGCCAGCAGTCGGACAGGTTCCAATGAGCAGTTCTTC
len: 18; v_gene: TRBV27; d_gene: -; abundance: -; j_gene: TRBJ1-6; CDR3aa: CASSLSGDAIISNSPLHF; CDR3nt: TGTGCCAGCAGTTTATCGGGGGACGCCATAATTTCTAATTCACCCCTCCACTTT
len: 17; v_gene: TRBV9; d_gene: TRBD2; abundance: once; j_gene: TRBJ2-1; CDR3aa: CASSPRSTSGGKREQFF; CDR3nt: TGTGCCAGCAGCCCCAGGAGTACTAGCGGGGGGAAAAGGGAGCAGTTCTTC
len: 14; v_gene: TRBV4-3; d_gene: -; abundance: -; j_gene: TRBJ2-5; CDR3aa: CASSQDDSKETQYF; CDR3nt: TGCGCCAGCAGCCAAGATGACTCTAAGGAGACCCAGTACTTC